Presented here are 32 T cell receptor beta chains from one specimen sequenced in a study of monozygotic twins with inflammatory bowel disease (dated by TCRdb to about 2019). Library prep was done by 5' RACE. Data came from an Illumina HiSeq 2500. TCRdb reprocessed the reads; each CDR3 protein sequence makes one entry, and DNA is unavailable. This sample's table lists approximately 200,000 distinct CDR3 sequences. The top ten clonotypes cover more than 7.5% of the sample. Sequencing was performed on blood. Every receptor here comes from a human donor with ulcerative colitis or Crohn's disease, or a healthy co-twin of an affected twin (not recorded which).

The chain links TRBV5-1 to TRBJ2-7. The CDR3 runs 14 residues. CDR1 and CDR2 from the germline V gene are SGHRS and YFSETQ. The CDR3: CASSLVGSGYEQYF.

This rearrangement joins TRBV11-3 to TRBJ1-4; the D call of TRBD1 rests on TCRdb alone, since no DNA is present to check it. The germline V gene encodes CDR1 SGHNT and CDR2 YENEEA. This CDR3 has 12 amino acids. This CDR3 reads CASSSDAPGLFF.

The chain combines TRBV18 with TRBJ1-5; the D call of TRBD1 rests on TCRdb alone, since no DNA is present to check it. Looked up from germline, CDR1 is KGHSH and CDR2 is LQKENI. The CDR3 totals 14 residues. CDR3: CASSSSLGAQPQHF. Full variable domain (rest looked up from reference TRBV18 and TRBJ1-5): NAGVMQNPRHLVRRRGQEARLRCSPMKGHSHVYWYRQLPEEGLKFMVYLQKENIIDESGMPKERFSAEFPKEGPSILRIQQVVRGDSAAYFCASSSSLGAQPQHFGDGTRLSIL.

The rearrangement uses TRBV7-2 and TRBJ2-5; TCRdb reports TRBD2, a call that lacks DNA to check it against. The germline gives CDR1 SGHTA, CDR2 FQGNSA. This CDR3 contains 15 residues. CDR3 amino acids: CASSLARDSWETQYF.

This chain uses TRBV10-3 with TRBJ2-7; with no DNA, the TCRdb D assignment of TRBD2 cannot be verified. The CDR3 spans 14 residues. CDR1 is ENHRY, CDR2 SYGVKD, per germline. This CDR3 reads CAISVEGNNYEQYF.

The V call is TRBV24-1, the J call TRBJ2-3. The CDR3 extends over 13 amino acids. Germline V gene lookup returns CDR1 KGHDR and CDR2 SFDVKD. The CDR3 is CATGVGSTDTQYF.

This CDR3 reads CASSLGDRAATEAFF. V gene TRBV5-1 combines with J gene TRBJ1-1; absent DNA, TCRdb's TRBD1 call cannot be checked. CDR1 is SGHRS, CDR2 YFSETQ, per germline. The CDR3 is 15 amino acids.

The J gene is TRBJ2-2, the V gene TRBV5-4; TCRdb outputs TRBD2, but without DNA this stays unchecked. The CDR3 totals 15 residues. Germline V gene lookup returns CDR1 SGHNT and CDR2 YYREEE (reference sequence). The CDR3: CASSSRDWRSGELFF.

This chain uses TRBV20-1 with TRBJ2-7; TCRdb proposes TRBD1, but this gene call is untestable without DNA. The CDR3 runs 14 residues. CDR1 and CDR2 (germline): DFQATT, SNEGSKA (reference sequence). This chain's CDR3 is CSASGQANSYEQYF.

The chain is built from TRBV14 and TRBJ1-1. Per germline, CDR1 SGHDN and CDR2 FVKESK. The CDR3 is made up of 12 amino acids. Here the CDR3 reads CASSQDRILAFF. The full variable domain, in which reference TRBV14 and TRBJ1-1 provide the parts outside the CDR3, is EAGVTQFPSHSVIEKGQTVTLRCDPISGHDNLYWYRRVMGKEIKFLLHFVKESKQDESGMPNNRFLAERTGGTYSTLKVQPAELEDSGVYFCASSQDRILAFFGQGTRLTVV.

The CDR3 spells CASSPPRLAGALGTGELFF. This sequence joins TRBV4-2 and TRBJ2-2; no DNA is available, so the TRBD2 call from TCRdb remains unchecked. The CDR3 covers 19 residues. The V gene's germline CDR1 is LGHNA and CDR2 YNFKEQ.

The V and J genes are TRBV6-5 and TRBJ2-6; TCRdb outputs TRBD1, but without DNA this stays unchecked. Germline V gene sequence: CDR1 MNHEY, CDR2 SVGAGI. The CDR3 loop spans 15 amino acids. CDR3 sequence: CASSFTPAGANVLTF.

The rearrangement joins TRBV20-1 to TRBJ2-2; checking the TCRdb D call of TRBD2 is not possible without DNA. Per germline, CDR1 DFQATT and CDR2 SNEGSKA (reference sequence). The CDR3 spans 16 residues. CDR3 in amino acids: CSARGVGTSATGELFF.

V gene TRBV27 combines with J gene TRBJ1-5; no DNA is available, so the TRBD1 call from TCRdb remains unchecked. The CDR3 totals 16 residues. The germline V gene has CDR1 MNHEY and CDR2 SMNVEV (reference sequence). This CDR3 is CASSPWTGDCNQPQHF.

CDR3 sequence: CASSLMLSGVEPYEQYF. The gene calls are TRBV7-8 and TRBJ2-7; there is no DNA to check the TCRdb D call of TRBD2. The CDR3 runs 17 residues. The germline V gene has CDR1 SGHVS and CDR2 FQNEAQ.

The chain uses TRBV11-2 and TRBJ1-6; TCRdb outputs TRBD1, but without DNA this stays unchecked. The CDR3 runs 15 residues. Germline assignment: CDR1 SGHAT and CDR2 FQNNGV. The CDR3 loop is CASSLWDSYNSPLHF.

CDR3: CASRWAGQETQYF. The chain employs TRBV5-1 and TRBJ2-5. This CDR3 has 13 residues. Per germline, CDR1 SGHRS and CDR2 YFSETQ.

The CDR3 is CASSFRGGYGYTF. The V call is TRBV7-2, the J call TRBJ1-2; TCRdb proposes TRBD1, but this gene call is untestable without DNA. There are 13 residues in the CDR3. Germline CDR1 and CDR2: SGHTA and FQGNSA. Based on the CDR3 plus reference TRBV7-2 and TRBJ1-2, the full variable domain is GAGVSQSPSNKVTEKGKDVELRCDPISGHTALYWYRQSLGQGLEFLIYFQGNSAPDKSGLPSDRFSAERTGGSVSTLTIQRTQQEDSAVYLCASSFRGGYGYTFGSGTRLTVV.

The chain couples TRBV12-3 or TRBV12-4 to TRBJ2-1. The CDR3 loop spans 13 amino acids. CDR3 residues: CASNLAGYNEQFF.

The V call is TRBV5-5, the J call TRBJ2-3. There are 14 residues in the CDR3. Germline V gene sequence: CDR1 SGHKS, CDR2 YYEKEE (reference sequence). The CDR3: CASSLARIPDTQYF.

This chain uses TRBV7-8 with TRBJ1-5. The germline CDR1 and CDR2 sequences are SGHVS and FQNEAQ. This CDR3 has 13 amino acids. CDR3 loop: CASSPAVYQPQHF.

This chain joins TRBV20-1 and TRBJ2-7; with no DNA, the TCRdb D assignment of TRBD1 cannot be verified. Looked up from germline, CDR1 is DFQATT and CDR2 is SNEGSKA (reference sequence). The CDR3 spans 13 residues. The CDR3 loop is CSASEGGRYEQYF.

The J gene is TRBJ1-6, the V gene TRBV7-2; the D gene TCRdb calls, TRBD1, cannot be checked with no DNA. The CDR3 has 15 residues. Per the germline V gene, CDR1 is SGHTA and CDR2 is FQGNSA. This CDR3 is CASSLNAGVVSPLHF. The whole variable domain, remainder taken from reference TRBV7-2 and TRBJ1-6, is GAGVSQSPSNKVTEKGKDVELRCDPISGHTALYWYRQSLGQGLEFLIYFQGNSAPDKSGLPSDRFSAERTGGSVSTLTIQRTQQEDSAVYLCASSLNAGVVSPLHFGNGTRLTVT.

The rearrangement uses TRBV5-1 and TRBJ2-5; the D call of TRBD2 rests on TCRdb alone, since no DNA is present to check it. Germline-derived CDR1 and CDR2 are SGHRS and YFSETQ. The CDR3 is 15 amino acids. CDR3 protein: CASSFSPSREETQYF.

The genes are TRBV4-1 and TRBJ2-1; there is no DNA to check the TCRdb D call of TRBD1. CDR3 size: 15 residues. Per germline, CDR1 MGHRA and CDR2 YSYEKL. The CDR3 loop is CASSQAPGRYNEQFF.

The chain is built from TRBV20-1 and TRBJ2-7. There are 13 residues in the CDR3. CDR1 and CDR2 from the germline V gene are DFQATT and SNEGSKA (reference sequence). The CDR3 sequence is CSAQTGRGYEQYF.

This chain connects TRBV15 to TRBJ2-5; TCRdb reports TRBD1, a call that lacks DNA to check it against. This CDR3 has 15 residues. Looked up from germline, CDR1 is LNHNV and CDR2 is YYDKDF (reference sequence). The CDR3: CATSRGTGIQETQYF. Full variable domain (rest looked up from reference TRBV15 and TRBJ2-5): DAMVIQNPRYQVTQFGKPVTLSCSQTLNHNVMYWYQQKSSQAPKLLFHYYDKDFNNEADTPDNFQSRRPNTSFCFLDIRSPGLGDTAMYLCATSRGTGIQETQYFGPGTRLLVL.

The J gene is TRBJ2-5, the V gene TRBV4-1; TCRdb's assignment of TRBD2 cannot be checked, as there is no DNA. Germline V gives CDR1 MGHRA, CDR2 YSYEKL. There are 15 residues in the CDR3. The CDR3 is CASSPSGGGLGTQYF.

This chain joins TRBV27 and TRBJ2-3; TCRdb picks TRBD1, but there is no DNA to check that call. Looked up from germline, CDR1 is MNHEY and CDR2 is SMNVEV (reference sequence). This CDR3 region has 17 residues. The CDR3 here is CAGSLFGGVREGDTQYF.

The chain uses TRBV11-2 and TRBJ1-5. The CDR3 consists of 13 residues. Per germline, CDR1 SGHAT and CDR2 FQNNGV. CDR3 protein: CASSLEWQMPQHF.

V is TRBV27 and J is TRBJ2-7; TCRdb designates TRBD2, a call that cannot be tested without DNA. Germline V CDR1 and CDR2: MNHEY, SMNVEV (reference sequence). The CDR3 loop spans 13 amino acids. The CDR3 here is CASSSDLSYEQYF.

J is TRBJ2-2 and V is TRBV12-3 or TRBV12-4; TCRdb's assignment of TRBD2 cannot be checked, as there is no DNA. The CDR3 is 16 residues long. CDR3 amino acids: CASSASRVKDTGELFF.